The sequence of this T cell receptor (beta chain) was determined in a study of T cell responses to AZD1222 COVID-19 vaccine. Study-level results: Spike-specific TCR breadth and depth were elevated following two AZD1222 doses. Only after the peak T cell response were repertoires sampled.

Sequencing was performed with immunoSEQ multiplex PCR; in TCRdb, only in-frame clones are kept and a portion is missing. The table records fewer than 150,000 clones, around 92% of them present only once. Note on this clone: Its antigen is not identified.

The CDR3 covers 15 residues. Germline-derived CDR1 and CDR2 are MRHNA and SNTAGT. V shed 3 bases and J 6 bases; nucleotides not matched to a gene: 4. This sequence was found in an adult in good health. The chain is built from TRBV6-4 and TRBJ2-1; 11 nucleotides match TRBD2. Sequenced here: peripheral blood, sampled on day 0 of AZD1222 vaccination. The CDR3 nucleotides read TGTGCCAGCAGTGAACTAGCGGGGGCCCTCAATGAGCAGTTCTTC. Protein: CASSELAGALNEQFF.